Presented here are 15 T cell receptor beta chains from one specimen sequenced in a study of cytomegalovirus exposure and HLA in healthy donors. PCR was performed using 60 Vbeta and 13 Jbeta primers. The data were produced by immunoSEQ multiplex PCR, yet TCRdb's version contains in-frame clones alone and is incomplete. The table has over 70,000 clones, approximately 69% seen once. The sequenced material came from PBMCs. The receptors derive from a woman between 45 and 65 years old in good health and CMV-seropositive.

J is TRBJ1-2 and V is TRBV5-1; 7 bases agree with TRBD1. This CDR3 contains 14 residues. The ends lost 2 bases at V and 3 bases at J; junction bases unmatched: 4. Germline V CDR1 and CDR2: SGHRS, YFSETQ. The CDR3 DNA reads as TGCGCCAGCAGCTTTCAAGGGGGCGACTATGGCTACACCTTC. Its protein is CASSFQGGDYGYTF.

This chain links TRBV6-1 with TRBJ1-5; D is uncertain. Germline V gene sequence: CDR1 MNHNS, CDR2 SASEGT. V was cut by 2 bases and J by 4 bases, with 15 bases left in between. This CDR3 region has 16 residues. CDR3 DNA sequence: TGTGCCAGCAGTGAAACCGCTATGTACCCTAATCAGCCCCAGCATTTT. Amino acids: CASSETAMYPNQPQHF.

CDR3 loop: CASSLVAGSTDTQYF. CDR3 sequence (DNA): TGCGCCAGCAGCTTGGTGGCGGGGAGCACAGATACGCAGTATTTT. The gene calls are TRBV5-1 and TRBJ2-3, with D perhaps TRBD2 (6 bases). V was cut by 0 bases and J by 0 bases, with 8 bases left in between. Germline lookup yields CDR1 SGHRS and CDR2 YFSETQ. The CDR3 has 15 amino acids. Looking up the rest from reference TRBV5-1 and TRBJ2-3 gives the full variable domain: KAGVTQTPRYLIKTRGQQVTLSCSPISGHRSVSWYQQTPGQGLQFLFEYFSETQRNKGNFPGRFSGRQFSNSRSEMNVSTLELGDSALYLCASSLVAGSTDTQYFGPGTRLTVL.

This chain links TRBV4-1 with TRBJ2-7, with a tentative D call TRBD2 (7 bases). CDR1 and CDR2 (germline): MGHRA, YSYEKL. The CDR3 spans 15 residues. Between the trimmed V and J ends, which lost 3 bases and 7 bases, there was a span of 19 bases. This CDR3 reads CASSHGGPPPGEQYF. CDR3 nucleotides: TGCGCCAGCAGCCACGGGGGGCCCCCCCCGGGAGAGCAGTACTTC.

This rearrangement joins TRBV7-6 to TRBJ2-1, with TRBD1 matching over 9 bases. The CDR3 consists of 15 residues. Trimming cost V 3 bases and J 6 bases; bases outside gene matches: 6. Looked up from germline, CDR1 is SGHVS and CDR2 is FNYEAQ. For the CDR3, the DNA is TGTGCCAGCAGCTTTTGGGGACAGGGACTCAATGAGCAGTTCTTC. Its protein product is CASSFWGQGLNEQFF.

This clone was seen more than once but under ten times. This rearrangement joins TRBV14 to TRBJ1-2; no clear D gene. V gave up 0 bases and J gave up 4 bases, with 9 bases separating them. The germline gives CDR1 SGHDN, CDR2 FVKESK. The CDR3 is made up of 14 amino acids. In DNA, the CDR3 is TGTGCCAGCAGCCAAGACGGGTTATCCTATGGCTACACCTTC. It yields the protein CASSQDGLSYGYTF.

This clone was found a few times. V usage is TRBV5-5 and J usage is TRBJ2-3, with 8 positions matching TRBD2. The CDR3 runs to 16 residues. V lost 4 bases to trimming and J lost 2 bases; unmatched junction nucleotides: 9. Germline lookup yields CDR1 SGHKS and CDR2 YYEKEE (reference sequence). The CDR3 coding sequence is TGTGCCAGCAGCCAGCTGGCGGGGGGTAACACAGATACGCAGTATTTT. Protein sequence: CASSQLAGGNTDTQYF.

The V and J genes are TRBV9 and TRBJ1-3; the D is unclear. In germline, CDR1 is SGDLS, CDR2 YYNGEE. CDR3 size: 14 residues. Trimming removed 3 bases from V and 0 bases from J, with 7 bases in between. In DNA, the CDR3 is TGTGCCAGCAGCGGGGCGGGCTCTGGAAACACCATATATTTT. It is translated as CASSGAGSGNTIYF.

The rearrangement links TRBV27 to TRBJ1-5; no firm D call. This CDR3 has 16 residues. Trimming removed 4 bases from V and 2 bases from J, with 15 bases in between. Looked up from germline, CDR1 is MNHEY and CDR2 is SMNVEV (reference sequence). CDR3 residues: CASSSATRQGNQPQHF. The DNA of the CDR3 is TGTGCCAGCAGTTCCGCGACCCGGCAGGGCAATCAGCCCCAGCATTTT.

The CDR3 DNA reads as TGTGCCAGTAGCCTAATAGCGGGGGGACGAGATACGCAGTATTTT. Protein: CASSLIAGGRDTQYF. The chain has TRBV19 and TRBJ2-3; TRBD2 agrees at 10 bases. CDR1 LNHDA and CDR2 SQIVND come from the germline V gene (reference sequence). This CDR3 region has 15 residues. V shed 6 bases, J shed 5 bases, and the junction held 8 bases outside the gene matches. The variable domain in full, with the rest retrieved from reference TRBV19 and TRBJ2-3, is DGGITQSPKYLFRKEGQNVTLSCEQNLNHDAMYWYRQDPGQGLRLIYYSQIVNDFQKGDIAEGYSVSREKKESFPLTVTSAQKNPTAFYLCASSLIAGGRDTQYFGPGTRLTVL.

CDR3 DNA sequence: TGTGCCAGCAGTCCGACTAGCGGGGGGTACAATGAGCAGTTCTTC. This codes for CASSPTSGGYNEQFF. The chain couples TRBV6-5 to TRBJ2-1, with 13 positions matching TRBD2. The CDR3 extends over 15 amino acids. Germline lookup yields CDR1 MNHEY and CDR2 SVGAGI. Trimming cost V 5 bases and J 4 bases; bases outside gene matches: 2.

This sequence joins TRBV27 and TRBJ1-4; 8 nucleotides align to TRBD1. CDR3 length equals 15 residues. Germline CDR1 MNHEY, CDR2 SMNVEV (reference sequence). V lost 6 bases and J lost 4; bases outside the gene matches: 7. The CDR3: CASSWTGQGNEKLFF. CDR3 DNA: TGTGCCAGCAGCTGGACAGGGCAGGGTAATGAAAAACTGTTTTTT.

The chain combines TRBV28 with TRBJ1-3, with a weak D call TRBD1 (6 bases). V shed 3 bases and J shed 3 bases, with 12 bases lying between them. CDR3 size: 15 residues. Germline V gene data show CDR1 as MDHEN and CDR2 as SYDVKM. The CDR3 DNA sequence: TGTGCCAGCAGTTTCATGGGGGCGTATGGAAACACCATATATTTT. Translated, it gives CASSFMGAYGNTIYF. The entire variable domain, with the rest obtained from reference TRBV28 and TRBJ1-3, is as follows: DVKVTQSSRYLVKRTGEKVFLECVQDMDHENMFWYRQDPGLGLRLIYFSYDVKMKEKGDIPEGYSVSREKKERFSLILESASTNQTSMYLCASSFMGAYGNTIYFGEGSWLTVV.

The CDR3 coding sequence is TGCGCCAGCAGCTTGGTGATTGGAGGGGACACTGAAGCTTTCTTT. Its translation is CASSLVIGGDTEAFF. The chain couples TRBV5-1 to TRBJ1-1, with D maybe TRBD1 (5 bases). V lost 0 bases and J lost 3, with 12 bases in between. Germline lookup yields CDR1 SGHRS and CDR2 YFSETQ. The CDR3 is 15 amino acids.

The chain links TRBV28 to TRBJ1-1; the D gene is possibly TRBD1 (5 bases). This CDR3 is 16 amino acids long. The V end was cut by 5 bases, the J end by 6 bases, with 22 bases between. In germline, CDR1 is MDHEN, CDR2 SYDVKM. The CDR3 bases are TGTGCCAGCAGTACCCCCCTCCTTTCGCGGGGGGCTGAAGCTTTCTTT. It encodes CASSTPLLSRGAEAFF.